This T cell receptor beta chain was recorded in a study of CD8 T cells in ankylosing spondylitis. The CDR3 is 14 residues long. After removal of 10 bases from V and 7 bases from J, the junction contained 9 bases not matched to a gene. Germline CDR1 is SGHTA and CDR2 is FQGNSA. Via MiXCR, TCRdb re-called the 5' RACE reads, giving one row per CDR3 protein. Altogether about 240,000 distinct CDR3 sequences are present, around a tenth being singletons, with the ten largest covering around 7%. Study findings and constraints: Disease-linked clones, CD8+, were relatively rare in peripheral blood.

This clonotype was picked up many times. Its antigen is currently unknown. The sequence derives from a male donor with ankylosing spondylitis or in good health (not recorded which). This chain joins TRBV7-2 and TRBJ2-7; 14 positions agree with TRBD2. The sequenced material came from blood, either unsorted or a sorted T cell fraction (not recorded which). CDR3 protein: CATEGTSGSREQYF. The CDR3 DNA is TGTGCCACCGAAGGGACTAGCGGGAGTAGGGAGCAGTACTTC.